These 14 T cell receptor beta chains share one sample of origin, sequenced in a study of beta chain features in type 1 diabetes. The authors reverse transcribed all of the isolated RNA, so sequencing captured expressed TCRB transcripts. Assay used: immunoSEQ multiplex PCR; TCRdb lists only in-frame clones, some missing. The sample has roughly 250,000 clones, 7.5% to 10% seen once. Sequenced sample: naive CD4+ T cells from blood. The receptors were gathered from a woman between 18 and 30 years old in good health.

There are a few counts of this clone. The rearrangement uses TRBV11-2 and TRBJ2-5, with 14 bases aligning to TRBD2. Germline assignment: CDR1 SGHAT and CDR2 FQNNGV. CDR3 size: 16 residues. The trim removed 4 bases at V and 5 bases at J, leaving 6 bases unmatched. The CDR3 sequence is CASSSGTSGSAETQYF. The DNA of the CDR3 is TGTGCCAGCAGCTCGGGGACTAGCGGGAGCGCGGAGACCCAGTACTTC.

The CDR3 DNA reads as TGTGCCAGCAGCTTAGGTTCCTCTAGCACAGATACGCAGTATTTT. This encodes CASSLGSSSTDTQYF. The chain couples TRBV7-6 to TRBJ2-3; D uncertain. Looked up from germline, CDR1 is SGHVS and CDR2 is FNYEAQ. The ends were cut back, 1 base at V and 0 bases at J, with 8 bases in the middle. This CDR3 is 15 amino acids long.

This clone showed up many times. The chain combines TRBV7-2 with TRBJ2-1, with D possibly matching TRBD2 (6 bases). The CDR3 has 14 amino acids. The germline V gene has CDR1 SGHTA and CDR2 FQGNSA. The ends were cut back, 1 base at V and 5 bases at J, with 9 bases in the middle. The chain's CDR3 is CASSLVGGNNEQFF. The CDR3 DNA is TGTGCCAGCAGCTTAGTTGGGGGGAACAATGAGCAGTTCTTC. Filled out from reference TRBV7-2 and TRBJ2-1, the complete variable domain reads GAGVSQSPSNKVTEKGKDVELRCDPISGHTALYWYRQSLGQGLEFLIYFQGNSAPDKSGLPSDRFSAERTGGSVSTLTIQRTQQEDSAVYLCASSLVGGNNEQFFGPGTRLTVL.

Ten or more counts support this clone. V is TRBV14 and J is TRBJ2-5, with D perhaps matching TRBD2 (6 bases). Trimming left V 1 base short and J 1 base short, with 7 bases between. Germline loops: CDR1 SGHDN, CDR2 FVKESK. The length of the CDR3 is 14 residues. CDR3 loop: CASSQGGIQETQYF. In DNA, the CDR3 is TGTGCCAGCAGCCAAGGCGGGATCCAAGAGACCCAGTACTTC.

The chain couples TRBV5-1 to TRBJ2-5, with D possibly being TRBD1 (5 bases). This CDR3 comprises 13 residues. V was trimmed by 4 bases and J by 3 bases, leaving 10 bases between them. Germline V gene data show CDR1 as SGHRS and CDR2 as YFSETQ. CDR3: CASSPGAEETQYF. CDR3 in DNA: TGCGCCAGCAGCCCTGGGGCAGAAGAGACCCAGTACTTC. Full variable domain (outside the CDR3, taken from reference TRBV5-1 and TRBJ2-5): KAGVTQTPRYLIKTRGQQVTLSCSPISGHRSVSWYQQTPGQGLQFLFEYFSETQRNKGNFPGRFSGRQFSNSRSEMNVSTLELGDSALYLCASSPGAEETQYFGPGTRLLVL.

The V call is TRBV7-2, the J call TRBJ2-7; the D is unclear. The germline V gene encodes CDR1 SGHTA and CDR2 FQGNSA. The CDR3 length is 11 residues. The V end lost 4 bases, the J end lost 3 bases, and 4 bases lay between the germline ends. The chain's CDR3 is CASSSYYEQYF. As DNA, the CDR3 is TGTGCCAGCAGCTCCTACTACGAGCAGTACTTC.

This clone appeared a few times. V gene TRBV29-1 combines with J gene TRBJ2-2, with TRBD1 matching over 7 bases. Per germline, CDR1 SQVTM and CDR2 ANQGSEA. The CDR3 consists of 13 residues. V lost 7 bases to trimming and J lost 5 bases; unmatched junction nucleotides: 7. The CDR3: CSARGRWTGELFF. DNA for the CDR3: TGCAGCGCTAGGGGGCGGTGGACCGGGGAGCTGTTTTTT.

As concerns this clone: The same CDR3 arises from other DNA sequences in this sample as well. J is TRBJ2-3 and V is TRBV7-2; D remains ambiguous. Germline CDR1 is SGHTA and CDR2 is FQGNSA. CDR3 length equals 12 residues. With 3 bases removed from V and 3 bases from J, the gap between germline ends came to 4 bases. CDR3 region: CASSLRTDTQYF. The DNA of the CDR3 is TGTGCCAGCAGCTTGAGGACAGATACGCAGTATTTT.

This clone was detected ten times or more. The chain is built from TRBV7-2 and TRBJ2-3; possible D gene TRBD2, 7 bases. Germline loops: CDR1 SGHTA, CDR2 FQGNSA. V shed 2 bases and J shed 4 bases, with 16 bases lying between them. The CDR3 consists of 16 residues. The CDR3 spells CASSLRYRGASDTQYF. CDR3 nucleotide sequence: TGTGCCAGCAGCTTACGATATCGGGGGGCCTCAGATACGCAGTATTTT.

V and J are TRBV6-5 and TRBJ2-3, with D possibly being TRBD1 (6 bases). Trimming left V 2 bases short and J 6 bases short, with 12 bases between. Germline CDR1 and CDR2: MNHEY and SVGAGI. CDR3 length equals 14 residues. As DNA, the CDR3 is TGTGCCAGCAGTTACGTACAGGGCTCCGATACGCAGTATTTT. Protein product: CASSYVQGSDTQYF.

The sample holds a few counts of this clone. The chain links TRBV19 to TRBJ2-3; possible D gene TRBD2, 5 bases. The CDR3 extends over 18 amino acids. The ends were cut back, 4 bases at V and 6 bases at J, with 26 bases in the middle. Germline V gene sequence: CDR1 LNHDA, CDR2 SQIVND (reference sequence). CDR3: CASSTRSGLTHGPDTQYF. In DNA form, the CDR3 reads TGTGCCAGTAGTACCCGTAGTGGACTTACGCACGGGCCGGATACGCAGTATTTT.

This clone was picked up a small number of times. V and J are TRBV30 and TRBJ2-7; 8 bases align to TRBD1. The CDR3 covers 14 residues. Losses at the gene ends were 1 base for V and 4 bases for J; bases not matched to a gene: 6. Germline-derived CDR1 and CDR2 are GTSNPN and SVGIG (reference sequence). The CDR3 loop reads CAWSASTGAYEQYF. The CDR3 nucleotides read TGTGCCTGGAGTGCTTCGACAGGGGCTTACGAGCAGTACTTC.

The gene calls are TRBV6-1 and TRBJ2-2; 13 positions match TRBD2. Trimming removed 4 bases from V and 7 bases from J; junction bases left unmatched: 15. The germline V gene has CDR1 MNHNS and CDR2 SASEGT. The CDR3 extends over 19 amino acids. The CDR3: CASSASGTSGIRLGGELFF. CDR3 nucleotides: TGTGCCAGCAGTGCGTCCGGGACTAGCGGGATCCGTTTGGGCGGGGAGCTGTTTTTT.

Only a few counts were recorded for this clone. This chain joins TRBV30 and TRBJ2-2; the D gene is possibly TRBD1 (6 bases). The V and J ends lost 5 bases and 0 bases respectively, with 10 bases between them. Per germline, CDR1 GTSNPN and CDR2 SVGIG (reference sequence). This CDR3 is built from 14 residues. CDR3 in amino acids: CAWGQPTNTGELFF. Written as DNA, the CDR3 is TGTGCCTGGGGACAGCCAACGAACACCGGGGAGCTGTTTTTT.